One sample yielded the 15 T cell receptor beta chains listed below, sequenced in a study of patients and donors after allogeneic stem cell transplantation. TCRdb passed the RT-PCR reads through MiXCR, listing each CDR3 protein once. The sample lists some 200,000 distinct CDR3 sequences, 41% occurring once. The specimen was blood, either unsorted or a sorted T cell fraction (not recorded which). The receptors originated from a human donor who was either an allogeneic HSCT recipient or a stem cell or donor lymphocyte infusion donor (not recorded which). It is not recorded whose cells these are; they may come from a transplant donor.

The J gene is TRBJ1-5, the V gene TRBV7-9; TRBD1 agrees at 7 bases. The trim removed 7 bases at V and 7 bases at J, leaving 7 bases unmatched. Germline CDR1 SEHNR, CDR2 FQNEAQ (reference sequence). This CDR3 comprises 13 residues. The CDR3 loop reads CASTTGDLQPQHF. The CDR3 DNA is TGTGCCAGCACCACAGGGGATTTGCAGCCCCAGCATTTT.

About this clonotype: Since no conserved phenylalanine or tryptophan closes the CDR3, a read error is the likely cause. The chain recombines TRBV28 with TRBJ1-6; TRBD1 is a possible D gene (6 bases). CDR3 length equals 14 residues. Trimming cost V 2 bases and J 8 bases, with 10 bases left between them. In germline, CDR1 is MDHEN, CDR2 SYDVKM. CDR3 nucleotide sequence: TGTGCCAGCAGTTTAGGGGGCGACTATTCACCCCTCCACTTG. The encoded protein is CASSLGGDYSPLHL.

The chain links TRBV12-3 or TRBV12-4 to TRBJ2-1; 7 bases are a match to TRBD1. Germline trimming cut 7 bases from V and 10 bases from J; bases unmatched to any gene: 10. CDR3 size: 13 residues. The DNA of the CDR3 is TGTGCCAGCACCTTAGAACAGGGGAGCGAGCAGTTCTTC. Encoded protein: CASTLEQGSEQFF.

The CDR3 protein is CASRRWRLNYGYTF. The DNA for the CDR3 is TGTGCCAGCAGAAGGTGGAGACTCAACTATGGCTACACCTTC. The chain recombines TRBV6-1 with TRBJ1-2; D not certain. V dropped 6 bases and J dropped 2 bases, with 13 bases sitting between them. Per germline, CDR1 MNHNS and CDR2 SASEGT. The CDR3 runs to 14 residues.

V gene TRBV13 combines with J gene TRBJ2-3; 8 bases fit TRBD2. The germline V gene encodes CDR1 PRHDT and CDR2 FYEKMQ (reference sequence). There are 16 residues in the CDR3. After removal of 1 base from V and 5 bases from J, the junction contained 8 bases not matched to a gene. The CDR3 is CASSLAGRAGEDTQYF. The CDR3 DNA reads as TGTGCCAGCAGCTTAGCCGGGAGGGCCGGGGAAGATACGCAGTATTTT. The variable domain in full, with the rest retrieved from reference TRBV13 and TRBJ2-3, is AAGVIQSPRHLIKEKRETATLKCYPIPRHDTVYWYQQGPGQDPQFLISFYEKMQSDKGSIPDRFSAQQFSDYHSELNMSSLELGDSALYFCASSLAGRAGEDTQYFGPGTRLTVL.

This clonotype was detected ten times or more. V is TRBV3-1 and J is TRBJ1-5, with D unresolved. Germline V lookup: CDR1 LGHDT, CDR2 YNNKEL (reference sequence). The CDR3 spans 15 residues. V lost 0 bases to trimming and J lost 0 bases, with 6 bases between them. CDR3 DNA sequence: TGTGCCAGCAGCCAAGACGGTGGTAGCAATCAGCCCCAGCATTTT. Translation gives CASSQDGGSNQPQHF.

The V gene is TRBV28, the J gene TRBJ2-7, with D perhaps TRBD1 (6 bases). This CDR3 comprises 12 residues. The germline V gene encodes CDR1 MDHEN and CDR2 SYDVKM. V lost 3 bases and J lost 6, with 9 bases in between. CDR3 in amino acids: CASSLGQVEQYF. CDR3 sequence (DNA): TGTGCCAGCAGTTTGGGACAAGTCGAGCAGTACTTC.

This clonotype was found a few times. The chain is built from TRBV9 and TRBJ2-1; D may be TRBD1 (6 bases). Germline V gene data show CDR1 as SGDLS and CDR2 as YYNGEE. This CDR3 is 16 amino acids long. V was clipped by 0 bases and J by 4 bases, with 14 bases between them. DNA of the CDR3: TGTGCCAGCAGCGTAGGATGGACAGCAGAGTACAATGAGCAGTTCTTC. Protein product: CASSVGWTAEYNEQFF.

The V and J genes are TRBV12-3 or TRBV12-4 and TRBJ2-7; D remains unclear. The CDR3 extends over 13 amino acids. V lost 4 bases, J lost 3 bases, and 10 bases lay in between. Here the CDR3 reads CASSSLPLYEQYF. The CDR3 DNA follows: TGTGCCAGCAGTTCATTGCCCCTCTACGAGCAGTACTTC.

This clonotype has only a few counts. The chain employs TRBV20-1 and TRBJ2-2; D ambiguous. The CDR3 length is 17 residues. Trimming removed 3 bases from V and 4 bases from J, with 21 bases in between. Germline lookup yields CDR1 DFQATT and CDR2 SNEGSKA (reference sequence). CDR3 protein: CSASTQNKKSFTGELFF. In DNA, the CDR3 is TGCAGTGCTAGTACCCAAAACAAGAAGAGCTTCACCGGGGAGCTGTTTTTT.

As regards this clonotype: One junction end does not reproduce the germline sequence, and a read error may be involved. The V call is TRBV15, the J call TRBJ2-7; TRBD2 agrees at 11 bases. The CDR3 runs to 12 residues. The V gene's germline CDR1 is LNHNV and CDR2 YYDKDF (reference sequence). CDR3 in amino acids: CATSGPSGRFAF. CDR3 sequence (DNA): TGTGCCACCAGCGGCCCTAGCGGGAGGTTTGCCTTC.

The chain is built from TRBV5-1 and TRBJ2-1; D not resolved. Per germline, CDR1 SGHRS and CDR2 YFSETQ. Trimming pared 0 bases from V and 6 bases from J, leaving 25 bases between. The CDR3 totals 19 residues. In DNA, the CDR3 is TGCGCCAGCAGCTTGGATGTGTTCCCTGACTTACTTATAATCAATGAGCAGTTCTTC. Protein sequence: CASSLDVFPDLLIINEQFF. Using reference TRBV5-1 and TRBJ2-1 for the parts outside the CDR3, the full variable domain is KAGVTQTPRYLIKTRGQQVTLSCSPISGHRSVSWYQQTPGQGLQFLFEYFSETQRNKGNFPGRFSGRQFSNSRSEMNVSTLELGDSALYLCASSLDVFPDLLIINEQFFGPGTRLTVL.

The chain combines TRBV29-1 with TRBJ2-5, with TRBD2 matching 10 bases. The germline gives CDR1 SQVTM, CDR2 ANQGSEA. Germline trimming cut 6 bases from V and 1 base from J; bases unmatched to any gene: 5. The CDR3 extends over 14 amino acids. The CDR3 DNA sequence: TGCAGCGTGGAACTAGCGGGGATCCAAGAGACCCAGTACTTC. It translates to CSVELAGIQETQYF. The full variable domain, its missing parts supplied by reference TRBV29-1 and TRBJ2-5, is SAVISQKPSRDICQRGTSLTIQCQVDSQVTMMFWYRQQPGQSLTLIATANQGSEATYESGFVIDKFPISRPNLTFSTLTVSNMSPEDSSIYLCSVELAGIQETQYFGPGTRLLVL.

The V and J genes are TRBV7-8 and TRBJ2-1; D gene unclear. V lost 2 bases and J lost 3, with 8 bases in between. The CDR3 consists of 14 residues. CDR1 SGHVS and CDR2 FQNEAQ come from the germline V gene. The CDR3 DNA sequence: TGTGCCAGCAGCTTATTGATCCACTACAATGAGCAGTTCTTC. Residues: CASSLLIHYNEQFF. Full variable domain (outside the CDR3, taken from reference TRBV7-8 and TRBJ2-1): GAGVSQSPRYKVAKRGQDVALRCDPISGHVSLFWYQQALGQGPEFLTYFQNEAQLDKSGLPSDRFFAERPEGSVSTLKIQRTQQEDSAVYLCASSLLIHYNEQFFGPGTRLTVL.

This clonotype was recorded a few times. The chain has TRBV27 and TRBJ2-1; D uncertain. Germline assignment: CDR1 MNHEY and CDR2 SMNVEV (reference sequence). V was shortened by 7 bases and J by 1 base, with 20 bases between the two germline ends. This CDR3 has 17 residues. The CDR3 protein is CASTTDAPAASYNEQFF. Here the CDR3 DNA reads TGTGCCAGCACCACGGATGCGCCGGCTGCTTCCTACAATGAGCAGTTCTTC.